This passage covers 23 T cell receptor beta chains from one sample sequenced in a study of T cell responses to AZD1222 COVID-19 vaccine. Sequenced by immunoSEQ multiplex PCR; TCRdb stores in-frame clones only, minus some. Of tens of thousands of clones listed, 85% to 95% are singletons. The source was peripheral blood, collected on day 0 of AZD1222 vaccination. The receptors derive from an adult in good health.

V gene TRBV7-2 combines with J gene TRBJ2-7; TRBD2 matches at 9 bases. The V gene end was trimmed by 4 bases and the J gene end by 0 bases; junction bases not matched to a gene: 4. Germline V gene data show CDR1 as SGHTA and CDR2 as FQGNSA. This CDR3 is 15 amino acids long. For the CDR3, the DNA is TGTGCCAGCAGCTCTACTAGCGGGTTCTCCTACGAGCAGTACTTC. Translating it yields CASSSTSGFSYEQYF.

The chain couples TRBV14 to TRBJ1-1; D remains ambiguous. Germline V lookup: CDR1 SGHDN, CDR2 FVKESK. V gave up 4 bases and J gave up 0 bases, with 6 bases separating them. The length of the CDR3 is 13 residues. The CDR3 loop is CASSPQMNTEAFF. The CDR3, as DNA: TGTGCCAGCAGCCCTCAAATGAACACTGAAGCTTTCTTT.

The gene calls are TRBV15 and TRBJ1-6; TRBD1 might be the D (5 bases). The CDR3 contains 15 residues. V gave up 6 bases and J gave up 2 bases, with 11 bases separating them. Per the germline V gene, CDR1 is LNHNV and CDR2 is YYDKDF (reference sequence). The CDR3 coding sequence is TGTGCCACCAGTCAGGGAGTACCCTATAATTCACCCCTCCACTTT. Amino acid sequence: CATSQGVPYNSPLHF.

This clone came up once. This chain links TRBV3-1 (or the pseudogene TRBV3-2) with TRBJ1-1; no clear D gene. V was clipped by 4 bases and J by 0 bases, with 12 bases between them. The CDR3 spans 15 residues. Germline CDR1 and CDR2: LGHDT and YNNKEL (reference sequence). The CDR3 sequence is CASSLSTNLNTEAFF. CDR3 coding DNA: TGTGCCAGCAGCCTATCGACAAACTTGAACACTGAAGCTTTCTTT.

This chain links TRBV28 with TRBJ2-1; D perhaps matches TRBD1 (5 bases). From germline, CDR1 is MDHEN and CDR2 SYDVKM. Between the trimmed V and J ends, which lost 7 bases and 12 bases, there was a span of 13 bases. The CDR3 is 11 residues long. The CDR3 DNA reads as TGTGCCAGCACCTCTTCAGGGTGGCAGTTCTTC. It yields the protein CASTSSGWQFF.

The V gene is TRBV2, the J gene TRBJ2-2; no firm D call. The V and J ends lost 7 bases and 3 bases respectively, with 18 bases between them. The CDR3 runs to 16 residues. Germline values: CDR1 SNHLY, CDR2 FYNNEI. The CDR3 sequence: CASTRGDGPHTGELFF. CDR3 sequence (DNA): TGTGCCAGCACTAGAGGAGACGGCCCTCACACCGGGGAGCTGTTTTTT.

This CDR3 reads CASSPPWRGGLYTQYF. The CDR3 DNA follows: TGTGCCAGCAGCCCCCCTTGGCGGGGGGGCTTGTATACGCAGTATTTT. This chain connects TRBV7-2 to TRBJ2-3, with 9 bases matching TRBD2. Trimming cost V 5 bases and J 7 bases; bases outside gene matches: 13. Germline V gene sequence: CDR1 SGHTA, CDR2 FQGNSA. The CDR3 has 16 amino acids.

The rearrangement uses TRBV19 and TRBJ1-5; D ambiguous. V lost 7 bases to trimming and J lost 2 bases, with 15 bases between them. The CDR3 is made up of 15 amino acids. Germline V gene lookup returns CDR1 LNHDA and CDR2 SQIVND (reference sequence). The CDR3 DNA reads as TGTGCCAGTATGAGAGAGAATGCCGGCAATCAGCCCCAGCATTTT. Translated, it gives CASMRENAGNQPQHF.

This clone has more than one count but fewer than ten. The chain has TRBV9 and TRBJ2-2; possibly TRBD2 for D (5 bases). V lost 3 bases and J 4 bases, leaving 10 bases between the germline ends. The CDR3 runs to 14 residues. Germline values: CDR1 SGDLS, CDR2 YYNGEE. Written as DNA, the CDR3 is TGTGCCAGCAGCGGGAGACTACTCACCGGGGAGCTGTTTTTT. It yields the protein CASSGRLLTGELFF.

This clone was seen only once. The chain has TRBV7-2 and TRBJ2-5, with TRBD2 as a possible D gene (5 bases). The CDR3 has 14 residues. Germline assignment: CDR1 SGHTA and CDR2 FQGNSA. Trimming pared 2 bases from V and 4 bases from J, leaving 11 bases between. The DNA for the CDR3 is TGTGCCAGCAGCTTAAGGGCTAGCACAGAGACCCAGTACTTC. It yields the protein CASSLRASTETQYF.

The J gene is TRBJ1-2, the V gene TRBV7-2; 7 bases map to TRBD1. The V gene end was trimmed by 7 bases and the J gene end by 2 bases; junction bases not matched to a gene: 10. Germline loops: CDR1 SGHTA, CDR2 FQGNSA. The CDR3 length is 15 residues. Written as DNA, the CDR3 is TGTGCCAGCACCCCCTCGGGAGGGGGCAACTATGGCTACACCTTC. Residues: CASTPSGGGNYGYTF.

This chain links TRBV7-6 with TRBJ1-1; perhaps TRBD1 as D (5 bases). Between the trimmed V and J ends, which lost 5 bases and 6 bases, there was a span of 7 bases. Germline V gene data show CDR1 as SGHVS and CDR2 as FNYEAQ. The CDR3 runs to 11 residues. In DNA form, the CDR3 reads TGTGCCAGCAGCCTGACAGCTGAAGCTTTCTTT. Its protein is CASSLTAEAFF.

The rearrangement links TRBV10-3 to TRBJ2-3; D call uncertain. The CDR3 has 16 amino acids. Trimming pared 0 bases from V and 0 bases from J, leaving 10 bases between. In germline, CDR1 is ENHRY, CDR2 SYGVKD. CDR3 nucleotides: TGTGCCATCAGTGAGTCCAGGCCCAGTAGCACAGATACGCAGTATTTT. Translation: CAISESRPSSTDTQYF.

This chain links TRBV7-6 with TRBJ2-2; no definite D call. The CDR3 sequence is 13 residues long. In germline, CDR1 is SGHVS, CDR2 FNYEAQ. Trimming shortened V by 2 bases and J by 5 bases, and 6 bases separated the two germline ends. The CDR3 DNA follows: TGTGCCAGCAGCTTATCCAAAACCGGGGAGCTGTTTTTT. It encodes CASSLSKTGELFF. The whole variable domain, remainder taken from reference TRBV7-6 and TRBJ2-2, is GAGVSQSPRYKVTKRGQDVALRCDPISGHVSLYWYRQALGQGPEFLTYFNYEAQQDKSGLPNDRFSAERPEGSISTLTIQRTEQRDSAMYRCASSLSKTGELFFGEGSRLTVL.

This clone appeared a single time. The rearrangement joins TRBV6-5 to TRBJ1-2; D is ambiguous. Germline V gives CDR1 MNHEY, CDR2 SVGAGI. CDR3 length equals 15 residues. Trimming pared 4 bases from V and 8 bases from J, leaving 20 bases between. CDR3 protein: CASSLQTGSYEGYTF. For the CDR3, the DNA is TGTGCCAGCAGTTTACAGACCGGTTCATACGAGGGCTACACCTTC.

This clone has only one observation. This chain connects TRBV6-5 to TRBJ2-7; perhaps TRBD2 as D (6 bases). The CDR3 runs 14 residues. The V gene lost 6 bases and the J gene lost 0 bases, with 12 bases spanning the gap. The germline CDR1 and CDR2 sequences are MNHEY and SVGAGI. The DNA for the CDR3 is TGTGCCAGCAGGAGGGAGGCTAGCTCCTACGAGCAGTACTTC. Amino acid sequence: CASRREASSYEQYF.

The genes are TRBV7-9 and TRBJ2-3; 9 bases agree with TRBD1. J gave up 1 base and V 5 bases, and 4 bases lay outside the gene matches. This CDR3 region has 15 residues. In germline, CDR1 is SEHNR, CDR2 FQNEAQ (reference sequence). DNA for the CDR3: TGTGCCAGCAGCCCACAGGGGGCCCGCACAGATACGCAGTATTTT. This sequence encodes CASSPQGARTDTQYF.

This clone was recorded once. The gene calls are TRBV28 and TRBJ2-7; 8 nucleotides align to TRBD1. CDR1 MDHEN and CDR2 SYDVKM come from the germline V gene. After removal of 8 bases from V and 3 bases from J, the junction contained 6 bases not matched to a gene. There are 13 residues in the CDR3. The CDR3 sequence: CASEDRVNYEQYF. CDR3 sequence (DNA): TGTGCCAGCGAGGACAGGGTGAACTACGAGCAGTACTTC.

About this clone itself: Distinct nucleotide sequences in the sample also encode this CDR3. J is TRBJ1-5 and V is TRBV7-9; 7 nucleotides agree with TRBD1. The germline CDR1 and CDR2 sequences are SEHNR and FQNEAQ (reference sequence). The CDR3 has 14 residues. Unmatched junction bases numbered 3, after V lost 5 bases and J lost 2 bases. Here the CDR3 reads CASSTGTGNQPQHF. In nucleotides, the CDR3 is TGTGCCAGCAGCACGGGGACAGGCAATCAGCCCCAGCATTTT.

The V gene is TRBV9, the J gene TRBJ1-1, with D tentatively TRBD1 (6 bases). V gave up 0 bases and J gave up 4 bases, with 13 bases separating them. Germline values: CDR1 SGDLS, CDR2 YYNGEE. CDR3 size: 15 residues. In DNA, the CDR3 is TGTGCCAGCAGCGTAGTGGGGGGCTTGGGCACTGAAGCTTTCTTT. Encoded protein: CASSVVGGLGTEAFF.

This chain uses TRBV2 with TRBJ2-2, with D tentatively TRBD1 (6 bases). The V gene lost 0 bases and the J gene lost 6 bases, with 11 bases spanning the gap. The CDR3 spans 15 residues. Germline assignment: CDR1 SNHLY and CDR2 FYNNEI. CDR3 sequence: CASSEAGRGAGELFF. CDR3 bases: TGTGCCAGCAGTGAAGCTGGCAGGGGCGCCGGGGAGCTGTTTTTT.

This chain links TRBV29-1 with TRBJ2-3, with D maybe TRBD2 (5 bases). Germline assignment: CDR1 SQVTM and CDR2 ANQGSEA. The CDR3 contains 15 residues. V lost 6 bases and J 2 bases, leaving 18 bases between the germline ends. The CDR3 loop is CSVDLSHRTTDTQYF. As DNA, the CDR3 is TGCAGCGTGGACTTATCGCACAGAACCACAGATACGCAGTATTTT.

The chain couples TRBV29-1 to TRBJ2-7; D perhaps matches TRBD1 (5 bases). V was shortened by 1 base and J by 6 bases, with 13 bases between the two germline ends. The germline CDR1 and CDR2 sequences are SQVTM and ANQGSEA. The length of the CDR3 is 13 residues. The chain's CDR3 is CSVEGAGPSEQYF. DNA of the CDR3: TGCAGCGTTGAAGGGGCAGGGCCGAGCGAGCAGTACTTC.